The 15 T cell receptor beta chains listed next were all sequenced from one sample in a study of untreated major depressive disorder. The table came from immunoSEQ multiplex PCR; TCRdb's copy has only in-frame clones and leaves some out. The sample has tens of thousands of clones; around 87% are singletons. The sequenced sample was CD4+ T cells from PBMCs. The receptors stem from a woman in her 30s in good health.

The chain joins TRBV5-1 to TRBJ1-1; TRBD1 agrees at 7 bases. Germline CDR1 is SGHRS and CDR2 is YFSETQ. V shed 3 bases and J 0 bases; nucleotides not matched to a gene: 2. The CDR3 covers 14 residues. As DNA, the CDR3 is TGCGCCAGCAGCTCGACAGGGATGAACACTGAAGCTTTCTTT. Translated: CASSSTGMNTEAFF.

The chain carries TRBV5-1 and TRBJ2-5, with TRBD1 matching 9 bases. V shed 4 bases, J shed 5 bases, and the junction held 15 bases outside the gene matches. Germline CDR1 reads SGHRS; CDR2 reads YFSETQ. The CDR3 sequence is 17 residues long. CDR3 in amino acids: CASSLGEQGALRETQYF. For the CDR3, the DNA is TGCGCCAGCAGCCTCGGGGAACAGGGGGCGCTCCGGGAGACCCAGTACTTC.

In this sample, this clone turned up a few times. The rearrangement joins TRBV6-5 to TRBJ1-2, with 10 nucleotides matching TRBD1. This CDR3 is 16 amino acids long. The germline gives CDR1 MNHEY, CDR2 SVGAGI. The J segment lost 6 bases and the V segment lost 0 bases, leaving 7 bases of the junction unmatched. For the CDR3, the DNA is TGTGCCAGCAGTTACTCGATGGGGACAGGGGCGGATGGCTACACCTTC. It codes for CASSYSMGTGADGYTF.

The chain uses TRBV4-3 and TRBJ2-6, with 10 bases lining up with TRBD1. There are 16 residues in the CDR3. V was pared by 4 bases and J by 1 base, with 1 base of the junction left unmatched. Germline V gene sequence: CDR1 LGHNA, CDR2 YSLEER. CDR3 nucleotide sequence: TGCGCCAGCAGCCGGGACAGGGGTTCTGGGGCCAACGTCCTGACTTTC. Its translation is CASSRDRGSGANVLTF.

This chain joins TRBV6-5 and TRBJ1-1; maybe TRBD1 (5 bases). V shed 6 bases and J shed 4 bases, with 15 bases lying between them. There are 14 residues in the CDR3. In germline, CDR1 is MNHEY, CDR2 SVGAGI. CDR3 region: CASSRLPQGTEAFF. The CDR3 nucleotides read TGTGCCAGCAGCCGACTTCCGCAGGGCACTGAAGCTTTCTTT.

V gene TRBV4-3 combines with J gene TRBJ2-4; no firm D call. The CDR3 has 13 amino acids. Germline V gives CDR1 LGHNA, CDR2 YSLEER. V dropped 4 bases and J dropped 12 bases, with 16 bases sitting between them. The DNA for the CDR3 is TGCGCCAGCAGCCCCCGATTATCTGTGGGTCAGTACTTC. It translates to CASSPRLSVGQYF.

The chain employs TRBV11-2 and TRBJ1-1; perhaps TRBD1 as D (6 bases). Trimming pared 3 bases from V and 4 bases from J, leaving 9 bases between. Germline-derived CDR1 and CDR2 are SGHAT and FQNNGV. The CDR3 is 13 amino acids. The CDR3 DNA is TGTGCCAGCAGCTTCCAGGGGAGCACTGAAGCTTTCTTT. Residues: CASSFQGSTEAFF.

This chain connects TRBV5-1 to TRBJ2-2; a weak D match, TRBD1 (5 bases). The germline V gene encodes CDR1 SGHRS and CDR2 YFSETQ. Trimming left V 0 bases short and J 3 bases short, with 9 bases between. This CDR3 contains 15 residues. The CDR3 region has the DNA TGCGCCAGCAGCTTGGCCTTGGGGCACACCGGGGAGCTGTTTTTT. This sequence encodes CASSLALGHTGELFF. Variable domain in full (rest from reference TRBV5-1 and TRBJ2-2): KAGVTQTPRYLIKTRGQQVTLSCSPISGHRSVSWYQQTPGQGLQFLFEYFSETQRNKGNFPGRFSGRQFSNSRSEMNVSTLELGDSALYLCASSLALGHTGELFFGEGSRLTVL.

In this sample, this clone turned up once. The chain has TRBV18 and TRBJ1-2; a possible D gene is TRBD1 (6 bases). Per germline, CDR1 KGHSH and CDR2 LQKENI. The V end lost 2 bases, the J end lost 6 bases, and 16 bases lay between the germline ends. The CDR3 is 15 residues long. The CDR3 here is CASSPSGGFKDGYTF. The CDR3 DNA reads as TGTGCCAGCTCACCATCGGGGGGCTTTAAGGATGGCTACACCTTC.

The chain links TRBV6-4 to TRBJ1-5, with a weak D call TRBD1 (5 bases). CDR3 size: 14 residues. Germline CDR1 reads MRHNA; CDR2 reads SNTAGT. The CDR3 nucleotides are TGTCCCACCCCGGGAGGGGACAGCAATCAGCCCCAGCATTTT. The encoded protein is CPTPGGDSNQPQHF.

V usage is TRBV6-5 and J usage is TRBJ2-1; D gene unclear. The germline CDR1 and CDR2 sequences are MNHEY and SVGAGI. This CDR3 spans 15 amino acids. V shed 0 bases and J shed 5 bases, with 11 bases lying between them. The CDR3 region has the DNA TGTGCCAGCAGTTACTCCGGCAGTAGCCACAATGAGCAGTTCTTC. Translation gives CASSYSGSSHNEQFF.

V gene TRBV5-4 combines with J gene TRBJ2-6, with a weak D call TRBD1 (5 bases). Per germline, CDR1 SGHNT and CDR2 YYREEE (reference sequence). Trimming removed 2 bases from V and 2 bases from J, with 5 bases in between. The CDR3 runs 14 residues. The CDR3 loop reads CASSLGAGANVLTF. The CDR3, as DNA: TGTGCCAGCAGCTTAGGGGCTGGGGCCAACGTCCTGACTTTC.

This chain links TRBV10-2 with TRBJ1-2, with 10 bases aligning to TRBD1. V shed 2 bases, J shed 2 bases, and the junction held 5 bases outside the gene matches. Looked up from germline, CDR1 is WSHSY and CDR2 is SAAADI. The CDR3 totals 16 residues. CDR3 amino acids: CASSESRDRGNYGYTF. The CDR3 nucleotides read TGCGCCAGCAGTGAGAGTCGGGACAGGGGCAACTATGGCTACACCTTC.

CDR3 in DNA: TGTGCCAGTAGTATCCCAGGAAAGGACACTGAAGCTTTCTTT. Amino acid sequence: CASSIPGKDTEAFF. The J gene is TRBJ1-1, the V gene TRBV19; no clear D gene. There are 14 residues in the CDR3. Per the germline V gene, CDR1 is LNHDA and CDR2 is SQIVND (reference sequence). V lost 3 bases, J lost 3 bases, and 11 bases lay in between.

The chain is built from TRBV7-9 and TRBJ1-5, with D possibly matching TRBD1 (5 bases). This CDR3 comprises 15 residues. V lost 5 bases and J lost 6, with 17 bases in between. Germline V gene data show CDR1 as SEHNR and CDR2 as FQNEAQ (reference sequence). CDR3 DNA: TGTGCCAGCAGCCTGGGGGGACGTCCCACTCAGCCCCAGCATTTT. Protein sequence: CASSLGGRPTQPQHF.